This TCR beta chain is from a study of T cells in Graves' hyperthyroidism and ophthalmopathy. This clonotype was seen many times. Stable Graves' hyperthyroidism meant no ophthalmopathy progression within 18 months. Hyperthyroidism had been newly diagnosed in patients aged 18 to 65, and its duration was under 2 months. The diagnostic basis comprised clinical symptoms, serum thyroxine and TRAb, thyroid ultrasound and orbital computed tomography. From under 12 ml of fresh peripheral blood, PBMCs were isolated. RNA transcripts were the template for amplifying TCR beta CDR3 regions. HTBI primers were employed in a first-round RT-PCR of the TCR CDR3. Each CDR3 protein is one row after TCRdb ran MiXCR on the multiplex PCR reads. The sample has fewer than 800,000 distinct CDR3 sequences; approximately 16% are singletons. V dropped 4 bases and J dropped 4 bases, with 16 bases sitting between them. CDR1 and CDR2 (germline): SQVTM, ANQGSEA. CDR3 size: 14 residues.

The specimen sequenced was blood. The TCR was taken from a young man with Graves' hyperthyroidism. The genes are TRBV29-1 and TRBJ1-1, with a tentative D call TRBD1 (6 bases). This CDR3 reads CSVGSGVLVTEAFF. The CDR3, as DNA: TGCAGCGTTGGCTCAGGGGTGTTGGTCACTGAAGCTTTCTTT.